This TCR beta chain is drawn from a study of blood T cell repertoires in COVID-19. The V gene's germline CDR1 is LNHDA and CDR2 SQIVND (reference sequence). The ends were cut back, 3 bases at V and 8 bases at J, with 17 bases in the middle. The CDR3 is 15 amino acids. Measured with immunoSEQ multiplex PCR; TCRdb has only the in-frame clones, and not every one. The sample consists of some 330,000 clones, 92% of them appearing once. This clonotype originated in a woman aged 30 to 39 who had recovered from COVID-19. The chain carries TRBV19 and TRBJ2-1; D is possibly TRBD2 (7 bases). Source material: PBMCs or T cells enriched from blood (not recorded which). In nucleotides, the CDR3 is TGTGCCAGTAGTATTGGGGGGGCTAGACAGGATGAGCAGTTCTTC. This sequence encodes CASSIGGARQDEQFF.